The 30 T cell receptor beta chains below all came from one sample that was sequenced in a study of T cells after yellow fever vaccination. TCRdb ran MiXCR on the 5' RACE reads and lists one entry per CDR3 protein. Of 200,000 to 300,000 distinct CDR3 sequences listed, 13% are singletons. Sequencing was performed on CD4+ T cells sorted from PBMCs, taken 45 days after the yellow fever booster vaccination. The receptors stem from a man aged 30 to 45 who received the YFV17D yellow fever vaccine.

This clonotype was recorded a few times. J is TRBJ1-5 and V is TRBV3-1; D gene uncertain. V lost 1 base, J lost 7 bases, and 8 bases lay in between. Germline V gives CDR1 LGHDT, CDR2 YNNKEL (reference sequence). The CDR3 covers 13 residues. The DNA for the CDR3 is TGTGCCAGCAGCCAAGGGATTCGCCAGCCCCAGCATTTT. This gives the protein CASSQGIRQPQHF.

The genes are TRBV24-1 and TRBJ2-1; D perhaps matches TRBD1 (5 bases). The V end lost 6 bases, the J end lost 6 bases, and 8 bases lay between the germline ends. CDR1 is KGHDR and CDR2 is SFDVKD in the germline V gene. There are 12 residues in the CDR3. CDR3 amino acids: CATSTQANEQFF. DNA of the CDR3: TGTGCCACCAGTACACAGGCCAATGAGCAGTTCTTC.

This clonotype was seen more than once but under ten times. CDR3 sequence (DNA): TGTGCCAGCACCAGGACCGGGACTACTGCCGGGGAGCTGTTTTTT. It yields the protein CASTRTGTTAGELFF. The gene calls are TRBV7-8 and TRBJ2-2, with 7 bases aligning to TRBD2. CDR3 length: 15 residues. V lost 7 bases to trimming and J lost 6 bases; unmatched junction nucleotides: 11. Germline CDR1 and CDR2: SGHVS and FQNEAQ. Together with reference TRBV7-8 and TRBJ2-2, the CDR3 gives the full variable domain: GAGVSQSPRYKVAKRGQDVALRCDPISGHVSLFWYQQALGQGPEFLTYFQNEAQLDKSGLPSDRFFAERPEGSVSTLKIQRTQQEDSAVYLCASTRTGTTAGELFFGEGSRLTVL.

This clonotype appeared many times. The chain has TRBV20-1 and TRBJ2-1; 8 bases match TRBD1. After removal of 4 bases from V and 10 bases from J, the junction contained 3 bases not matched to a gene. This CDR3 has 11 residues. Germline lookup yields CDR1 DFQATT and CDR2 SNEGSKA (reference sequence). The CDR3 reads CSAIRGREQFF. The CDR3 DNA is TGCAGTGCTATCAGGGGGCGCGAGCAGTTCTTC.

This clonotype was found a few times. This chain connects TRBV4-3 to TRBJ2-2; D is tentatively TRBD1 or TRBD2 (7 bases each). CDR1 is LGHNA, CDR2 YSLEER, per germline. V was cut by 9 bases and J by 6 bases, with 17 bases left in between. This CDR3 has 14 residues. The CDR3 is CASSDRAGAGELFF. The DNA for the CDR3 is TGCGCCAGTAGTGACAGGGCGGGAGCCGGGGAGCTGTTTTTT.

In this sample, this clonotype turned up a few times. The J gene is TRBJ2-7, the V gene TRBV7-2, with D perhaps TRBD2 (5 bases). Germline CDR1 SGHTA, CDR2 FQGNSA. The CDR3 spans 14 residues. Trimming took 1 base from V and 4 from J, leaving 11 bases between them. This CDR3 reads CASSLGGSVYEQYF. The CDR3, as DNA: TGTGCCAGCAGCTTAGGAGGGAGTGTATACGAGCAGTACTTC.

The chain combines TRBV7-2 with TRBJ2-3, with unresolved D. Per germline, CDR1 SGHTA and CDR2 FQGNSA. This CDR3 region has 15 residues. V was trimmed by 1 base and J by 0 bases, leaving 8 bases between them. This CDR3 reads CASSLVVTSTDTQYF. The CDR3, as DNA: TGTGCCAGCAGCTTAGTGGTGACTAGCACAGATACGCAGTATTTT.

The CDR3 sequence is CASTWDSITGGELFF. The CDR3 DNA follows: TGTGCCAGCACCTGGGACTCCATAACTGGCGGGGAGCTGTTTTTT. V is TRBV6-2 or TRBV6-3 and J is TRBJ2-2; perhaps TRBD2 as D (6 bases). Per germline, CDR1 MNHEY and CDR2 SVGEGT. V was shortened by 7 bases and J by 7 bases, with 19 bases between the two germline ends. The CDR3 totals 15 residues.

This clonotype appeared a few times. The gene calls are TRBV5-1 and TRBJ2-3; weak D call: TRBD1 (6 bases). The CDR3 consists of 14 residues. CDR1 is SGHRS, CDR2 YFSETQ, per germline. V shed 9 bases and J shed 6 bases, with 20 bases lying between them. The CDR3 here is CATSSQGPKDTQYF. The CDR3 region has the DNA TGCGCCACCTCTTCACAGGGTCCCAAGGATACGCAGTATTTT. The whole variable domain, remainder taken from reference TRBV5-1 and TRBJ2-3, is KAGVTQTPRYLIKTRGQQVTLSCSPISGHRSVSWYQQTPGQGLQFLFEYFSETQRNKGNFPGRFSGRQFSNSRSEMNVSTLELGDSALYLCATSSQGPKDTQYFGPGTRLTVL.

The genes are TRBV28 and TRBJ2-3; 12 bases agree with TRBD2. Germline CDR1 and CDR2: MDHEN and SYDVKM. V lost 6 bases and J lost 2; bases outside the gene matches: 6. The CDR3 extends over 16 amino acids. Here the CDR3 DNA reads TGTGCCAGCAGGGCTGGACTAGCGGGAAACACAGATACGCAGTATTTT. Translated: CASRAGLAGNTDTQYF.

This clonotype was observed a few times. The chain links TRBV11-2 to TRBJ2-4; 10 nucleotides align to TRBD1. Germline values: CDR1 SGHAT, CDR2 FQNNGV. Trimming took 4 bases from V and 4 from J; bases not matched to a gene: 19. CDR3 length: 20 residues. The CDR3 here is CASSSLPARSGTGVKNIQYF. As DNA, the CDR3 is TGTGCCAGCAGCTCCCTGCCTGCCCGCTCCGGGACAGGGGTTAAAAACATTCAGTACTTC.

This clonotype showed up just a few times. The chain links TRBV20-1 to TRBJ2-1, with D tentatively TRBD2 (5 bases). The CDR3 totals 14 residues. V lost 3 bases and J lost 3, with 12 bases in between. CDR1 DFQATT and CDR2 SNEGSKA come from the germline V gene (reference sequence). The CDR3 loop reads CSASPTSGYNEQFF. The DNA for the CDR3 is TGCAGTGCTAGCCCTACAAGCGGCTACAATGAGCAGTTCTTC.

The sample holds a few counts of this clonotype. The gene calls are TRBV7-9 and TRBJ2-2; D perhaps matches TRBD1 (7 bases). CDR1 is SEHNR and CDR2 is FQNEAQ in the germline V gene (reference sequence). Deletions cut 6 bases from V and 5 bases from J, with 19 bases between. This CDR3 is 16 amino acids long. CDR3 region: CASRRRGRAGTGELFF. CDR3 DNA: TGTGCCAGCAGAAGAAGGGGGCGCGCGGGGACCGGGGAGCTGTTTTTT.

CDR3 sequence (DNA): TGTGCCAGCAGCTCGCACGCCAGGGGCAGCAATCAGCCCCAGCATTTT. Translating it yields CASSSHARGSNQPQHF. V and J are TRBV7-2 and TRBJ1-5; a weak D match, TRBD1 (6 bases). This CDR3 region has 16 residues. Germline CDR1 is SGHTA and CDR2 is FQGNSA. The V end lost 4 bases, the J end lost 1 base, and 14 bases lay between the germline ends. The entire variable domain, with the rest obtained from reference TRBV7-2 and TRBJ1-5, is as follows: GAGVSQSPSNKVTEKGKDVELRCDPISGHTALYWYRQSLGQGLEFLIYFQGNSAPDKSGLPSDRFSAERTGGSVSTLTIQRTQQEDSAVYLCASSSHARGSNQPQHFGDGTRLSIL.

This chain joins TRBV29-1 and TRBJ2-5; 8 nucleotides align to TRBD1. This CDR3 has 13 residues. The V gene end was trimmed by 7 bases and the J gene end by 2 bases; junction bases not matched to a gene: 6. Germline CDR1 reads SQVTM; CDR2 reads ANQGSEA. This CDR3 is CSGVGTGQETQYF. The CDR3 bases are TGCAGCGGGGTCGGGACAGGACAAGAGACCCAGTACTTC.

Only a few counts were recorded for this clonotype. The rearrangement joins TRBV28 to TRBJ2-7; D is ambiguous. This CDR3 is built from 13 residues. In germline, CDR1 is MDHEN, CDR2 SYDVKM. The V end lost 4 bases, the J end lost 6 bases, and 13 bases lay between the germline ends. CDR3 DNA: TGTGCCAGCAGTTCCCGGGTGTTTGGCGAGCAGTACTTC. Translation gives CASSSRVFGEQYF. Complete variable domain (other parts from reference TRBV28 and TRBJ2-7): DVKVTQSSRYLVKRTGEKVFLECVQDMDHENMFWYRQDPGLGLRLIYFSYDVKMKEKGDIPEGYSVSREKKERFSLILESASTNQTSMYLCASSSRVFGEQYFGPGTRLTVT.

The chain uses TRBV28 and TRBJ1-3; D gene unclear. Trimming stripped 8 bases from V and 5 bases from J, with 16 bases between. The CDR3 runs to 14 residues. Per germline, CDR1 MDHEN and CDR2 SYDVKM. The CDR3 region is CASAWVSNRNTIYF. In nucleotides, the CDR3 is TGTGCCAGCGCCTGGGTTTCCAATCGAAACACCATATATTTT.

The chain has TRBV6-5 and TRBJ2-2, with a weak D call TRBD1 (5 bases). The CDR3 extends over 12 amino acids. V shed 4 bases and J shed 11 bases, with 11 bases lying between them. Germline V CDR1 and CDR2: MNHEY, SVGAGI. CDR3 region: CASSWSRGELFF. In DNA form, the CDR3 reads TGTGCCAGCAGTTGGTCTAGGGGAGAGCTGTTTTTT.

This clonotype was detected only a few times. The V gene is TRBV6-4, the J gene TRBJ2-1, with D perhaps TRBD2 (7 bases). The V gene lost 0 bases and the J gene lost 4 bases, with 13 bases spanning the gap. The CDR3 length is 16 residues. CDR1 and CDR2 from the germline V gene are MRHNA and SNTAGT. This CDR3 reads CASSDSQGRGYNEQFF. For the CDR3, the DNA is TGTGCCAGCAGTGACTCCCAGGGGAGGGGATACAATGAGCAGTTCTTC.

The DNA of the CDR3 is TGCAGTGCCCCTGCACAGGGTGGTAGAATAGACCCGAATGAGCAGTTCTTC. Protein: CSAPAQGGRIDPNEQFF. The rearrangement uses TRBV20-1 and TRBJ2-1; a possible D gene is TRBD1 (6 bases). The CDR3 covers 17 residues. The germline V and J ends were trimmed by 6 bases and 7 bases, with 28 bases remaining between them. In germline, CDR1 is DFQATT, CDR2 SNEGSKA (reference sequence).

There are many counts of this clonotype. CDR3 region: CASSLGLAGGGIETQYF. For the CDR3, the DNA is TGCGCCAGCAGCTTGGGACTAGCGGGAGGAGGTATAGAGACCCAGTACTTC. V is TRBV5-1 and J is TRBJ2-5; 13 bases fit TRBD2. V dropped 0 bases and J dropped 4; count of bases not matched to a gene: 6. The CDR3 has 17 residues. The V gene's germline CDR1 is SGHRS and CDR2 YFSETQ.

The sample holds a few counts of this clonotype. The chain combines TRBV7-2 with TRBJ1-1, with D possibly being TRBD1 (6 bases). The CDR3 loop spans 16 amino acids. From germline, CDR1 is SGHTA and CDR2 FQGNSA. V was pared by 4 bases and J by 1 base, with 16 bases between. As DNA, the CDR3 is TGTGCCAGCAGCTCAACACAGGGACTGACGAACACTGAAGCTTTCTTT. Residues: CASSSTQGLTNTEAFF. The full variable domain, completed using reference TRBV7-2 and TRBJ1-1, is GAGVSQSPSNKVTEKGKDVELRCDPISGHTALYWYRQSLGQGLEFLIYFQGNSAPDKSGLPSDRFSAERTGGSVSTLTIQRTQQEDSAVYLCASSSTQGLTNTEAFFGQGTRLTVV.

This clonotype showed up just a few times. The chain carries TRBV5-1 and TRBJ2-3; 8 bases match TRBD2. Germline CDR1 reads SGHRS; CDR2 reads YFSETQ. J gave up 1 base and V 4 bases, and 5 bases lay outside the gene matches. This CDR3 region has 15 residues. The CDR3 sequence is CASSPGLVGTDTQYF. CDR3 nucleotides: TGCGCCAGCAGCCCGGGACTAGTAGGCACAGATACGCAGTATTTT.

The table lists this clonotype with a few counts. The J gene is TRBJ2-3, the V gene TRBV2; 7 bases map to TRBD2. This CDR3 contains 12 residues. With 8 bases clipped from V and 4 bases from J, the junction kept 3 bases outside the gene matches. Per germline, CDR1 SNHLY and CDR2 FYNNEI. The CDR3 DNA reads TGTGCCAGCCAGCGGGGCCCAGATACGCAGTATTTT. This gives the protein CASQRGPDTQYF.

The CDR3 region has the DNA TGTGCCACCAGCAGAGAAGCGGGAAGCCACAATGAGCAGTTCTTC. Its translation: CATSREAGSHNEQFF. This chain joins TRBV15 and TRBJ2-1; the match to TRBD2 covers 7 bases. Unmatched junction bases numbered 4, after V lost 0 bases and J lost 5 bases. Germline V gene lookup returns CDR1 LNHNV and CDR2 YYDKDF (reference sequence). CDR3 length: 15 residues. The complete variable domain, with remaining parts taken from reference TRBV15 and TRBJ2-1, reads DAMVIQNPRYQVTQFGKPVTLSCSQTLNHNVMYWYQQKSSQAPKLLFHYYDKDFNNEADTPDNFQSRRPNTSFCFLDIRSPGLGDTAMYLCATSREAGSHNEQFFGPGTRLTVL.

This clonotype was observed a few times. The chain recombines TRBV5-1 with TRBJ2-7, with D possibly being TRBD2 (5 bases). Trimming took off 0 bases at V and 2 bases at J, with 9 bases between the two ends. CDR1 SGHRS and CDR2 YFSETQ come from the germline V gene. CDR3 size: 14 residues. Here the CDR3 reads CASSLVGLAYEQYF. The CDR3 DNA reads TGCGCCAGCAGCTTGGTTGGACTGGCCTACGAGCAGTACTTC. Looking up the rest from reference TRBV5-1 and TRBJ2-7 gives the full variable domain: KAGVTQTPRYLIKTRGQQVTLSCSPISGHRSVSWYQQTPGQGLQFLFEYFSETQRNKGNFPGRFSGRQFSNSRSEMNVSTLELGDSALYLCASSLVGLAYEQYFGPGTRLTVT.

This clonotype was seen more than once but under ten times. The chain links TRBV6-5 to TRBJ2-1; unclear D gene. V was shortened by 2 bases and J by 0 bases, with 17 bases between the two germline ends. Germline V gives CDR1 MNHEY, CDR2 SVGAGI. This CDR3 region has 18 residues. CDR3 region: CASSYTILRPSSYNEQFF. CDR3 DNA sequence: TGTGCCAGCAGTTACACCATCCTACGTCCCAGCTCCTACAATGAGCAGTTCTTC.

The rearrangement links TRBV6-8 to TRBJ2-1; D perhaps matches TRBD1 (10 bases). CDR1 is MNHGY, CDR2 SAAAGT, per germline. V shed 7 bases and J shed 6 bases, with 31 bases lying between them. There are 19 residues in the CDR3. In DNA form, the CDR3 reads TGTGCCAGCATCGGAAAGACAGGGGGCGGTAGCGGGAGTCGCAATGAGCAGTTCTTC. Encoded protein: CASIGKTGGGSGSRNEQFF.

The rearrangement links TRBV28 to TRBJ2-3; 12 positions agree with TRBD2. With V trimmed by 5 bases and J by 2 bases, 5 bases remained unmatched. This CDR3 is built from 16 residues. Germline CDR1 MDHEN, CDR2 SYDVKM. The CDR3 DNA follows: TGTGCCAGCAGTGTCGGGACTAGCGGGCTCACAGATACGCAGTATTTT. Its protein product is CASSVGTSGLTDTQYF.

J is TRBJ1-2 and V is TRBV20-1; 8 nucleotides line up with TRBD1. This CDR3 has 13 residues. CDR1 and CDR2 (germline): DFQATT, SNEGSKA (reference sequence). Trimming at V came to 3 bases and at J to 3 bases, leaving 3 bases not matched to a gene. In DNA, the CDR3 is TGCAGTGCTAGGTTGGACAGGGACTATGGCTACACCTTC. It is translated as CSARLDRDYGYTF.